A selection of T cell receptor beta chains follows, all from one sample in a study of lymphopenia after photon versus proton radiotherapy. Sequencing used immunoSEQ multiplex PCR; TCRdb keeps in-frame clones, though not all of them. The profile shows tens of thousands of clones, around 83% of them singletons. The sample consisted of peripheral blood, taken from a patient treated with proton-based radiotherapy. Receptors were obtained from a man aged 55 to 70 with pancreatic cancer. The CDR3 runs from the conserved cysteine through the conserved F or W. Each record gives: V gene, J gene, CDR3 protein.

TRBV19	TRBJ2-3	CASSISVSADTQYF
TRBV7-3	TRBJ2-5	CASSPHVGAGDETQYF
TRBV5-1	TRBJ2-7	CASSPGGVAASYEQYF
TRBV6-1	TRBJ2-7	CASSVRTVYEQYF
TRBV5-1	TRBJ2-3	CASSLELAGGGDTQYF
TRBV30	TRBJ2-7	CAWRGSYEQYF
TRBV6-6	TRBJ2-3	CASSPSGRGTDTQYF
TRBV5-1	TRBJ1-3	CASSTDIRNTIYF
TRBV28	TRBJ2-3	CASRHGGSTDTQYF
TRBV19	TRBJ1-5	CASSLKGVQESYSNQPQHF
TRBV5-1	TRBJ1-2	CASSSPGQDTKRAPLF
TRBV2	TRBJ2-5	CASIRGGLSRETQYF
TRBV28	TRBJ2-5	CASSTTGWETQYF
TRBV27	TRBJ2-3	CASAPLWGQVTDTQYF
TRBV9	TRBJ1-1	CASSPRDSGRTEAFF
TRBV18	TRBJ2-3	CASSPGLAVADTQYF
TRBV15	TRBJ1-4	CATSRVIGGEKLFF
TRBV7-9	TRBJ2-3	CASSFQGTDTQYF